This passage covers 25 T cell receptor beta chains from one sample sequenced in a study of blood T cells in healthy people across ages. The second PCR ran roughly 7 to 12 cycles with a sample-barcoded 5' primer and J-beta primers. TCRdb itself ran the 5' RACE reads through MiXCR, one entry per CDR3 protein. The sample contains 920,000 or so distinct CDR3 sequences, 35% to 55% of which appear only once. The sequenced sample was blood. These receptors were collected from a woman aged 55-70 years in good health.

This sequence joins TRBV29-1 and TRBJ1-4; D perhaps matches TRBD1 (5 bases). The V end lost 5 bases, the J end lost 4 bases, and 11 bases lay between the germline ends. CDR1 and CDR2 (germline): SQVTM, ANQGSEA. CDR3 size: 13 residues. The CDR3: CSVTTVVNEKLFF. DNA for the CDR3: TGCAGCGTTACGACAGTTGTTAATGAAAAACTGTTTTTT.

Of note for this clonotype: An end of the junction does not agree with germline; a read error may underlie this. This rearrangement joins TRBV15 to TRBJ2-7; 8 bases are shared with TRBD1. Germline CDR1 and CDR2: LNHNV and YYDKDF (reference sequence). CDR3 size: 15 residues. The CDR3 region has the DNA TGTGCCACCAGTAGAGAACAGGGGGACTCCTACGAGCAGTACTTC. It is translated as CATSREQGDSYEQYF.

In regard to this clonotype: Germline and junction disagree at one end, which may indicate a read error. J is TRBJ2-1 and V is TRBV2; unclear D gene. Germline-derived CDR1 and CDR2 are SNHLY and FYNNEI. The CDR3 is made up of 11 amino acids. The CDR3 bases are TGTGCCAACAGTCTAGGTGGTGAGCAGTTCTTC. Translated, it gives CANSLGGEQFF.

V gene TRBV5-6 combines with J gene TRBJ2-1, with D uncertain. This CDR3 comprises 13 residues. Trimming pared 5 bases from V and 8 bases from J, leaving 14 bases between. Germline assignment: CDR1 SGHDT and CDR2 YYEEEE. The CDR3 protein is CASSEKPYDEQFF. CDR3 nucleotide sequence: TGTGCCAGCAGTGAAAAGCCGTACGATGAGCAGTTCTTC.

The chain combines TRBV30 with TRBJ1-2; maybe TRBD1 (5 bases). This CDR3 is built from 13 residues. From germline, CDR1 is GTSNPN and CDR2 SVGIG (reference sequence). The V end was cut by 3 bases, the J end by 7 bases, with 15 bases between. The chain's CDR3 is CAWRESREFGYTF. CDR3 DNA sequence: TGTGCCTGGAGGGAGAGCAGGGAATTTGGCTACACCTTC.

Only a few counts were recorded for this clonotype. The CDR3 here is CASSPTTGASEQYF. The CDR3 nucleotides read TGTGCCAGCAGTCCCACGACAGGGGCGAGCGAGCAGTACTTC. The genes are TRBV6-5 and TRBJ2-7, with 8 bases aligning to TRBD1. The germline V gene has CDR1 MNHEY and CDR2 SVGAGI. The length of the CDR3 is 14 residues. V trimming: 5 bases; J trimming: 6 bases; junction bases outside the gene matches: 9.

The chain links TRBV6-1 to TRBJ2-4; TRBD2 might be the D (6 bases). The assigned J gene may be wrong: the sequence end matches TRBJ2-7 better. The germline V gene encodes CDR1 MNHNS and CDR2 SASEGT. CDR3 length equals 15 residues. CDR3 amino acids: CASSELGLNSYEQYF. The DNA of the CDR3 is TGTGCCAGCAGTGAACTGGGACTGAACTCCTACGAGCAGTACTTC.

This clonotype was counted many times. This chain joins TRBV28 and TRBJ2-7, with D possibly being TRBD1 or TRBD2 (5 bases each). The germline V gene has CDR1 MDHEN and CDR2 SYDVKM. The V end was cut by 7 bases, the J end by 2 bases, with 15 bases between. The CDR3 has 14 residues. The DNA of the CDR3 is TGTGCCAGCACCGTAGGGACGGCTACCTACGAGCAGTACTTC. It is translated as CASTVGTATYEQYF.

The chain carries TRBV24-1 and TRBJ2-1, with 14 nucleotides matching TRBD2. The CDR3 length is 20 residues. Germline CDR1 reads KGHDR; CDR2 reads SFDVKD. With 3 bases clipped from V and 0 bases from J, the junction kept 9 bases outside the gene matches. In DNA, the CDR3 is TGTGCCACCAGTGATGCCGGACTAGCGGGAGGACGAAGCTCCTACAATGAGCAGTTCTTC. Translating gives CATSDAGLAGGRSSYNEQFF.

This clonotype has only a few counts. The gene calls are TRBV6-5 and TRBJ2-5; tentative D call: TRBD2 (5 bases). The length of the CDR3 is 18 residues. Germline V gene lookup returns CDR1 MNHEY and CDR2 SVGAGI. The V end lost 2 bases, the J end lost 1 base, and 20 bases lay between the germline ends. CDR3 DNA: TGTGCCAGCAGTTACGGGAGACGACCCAGCGGCCTCCAAGAGACCCAGTACTTC. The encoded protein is CASSYGRRPSGLQETQYF.

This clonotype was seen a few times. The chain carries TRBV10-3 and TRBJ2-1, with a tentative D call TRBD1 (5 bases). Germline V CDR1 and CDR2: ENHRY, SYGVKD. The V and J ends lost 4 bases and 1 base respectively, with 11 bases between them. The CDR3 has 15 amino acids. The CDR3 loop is CAISAGIGSYNEQFF. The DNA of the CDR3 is TGTGCCATCAGTGCAGGGATCGGGTCCTACAATGAGCAGTTCTTC.

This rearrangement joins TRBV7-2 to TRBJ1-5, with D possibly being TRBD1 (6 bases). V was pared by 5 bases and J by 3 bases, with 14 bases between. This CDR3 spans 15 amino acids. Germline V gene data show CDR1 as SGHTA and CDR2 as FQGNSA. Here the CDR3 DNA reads TGTGCCAGCAGCCACACGACAGGAACCAATCAGCCCCAGCATTTT. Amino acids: CASSHTTGTNQPQHF.

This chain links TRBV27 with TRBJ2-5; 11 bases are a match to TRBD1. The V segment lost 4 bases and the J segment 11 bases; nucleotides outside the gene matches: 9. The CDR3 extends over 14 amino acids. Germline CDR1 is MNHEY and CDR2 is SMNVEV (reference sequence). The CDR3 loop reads CASSSGQGVGKQYF. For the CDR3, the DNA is TGTGCCAGCAGTTCGGGACAGGGGGTGGGCAAGCAGTACTTC.

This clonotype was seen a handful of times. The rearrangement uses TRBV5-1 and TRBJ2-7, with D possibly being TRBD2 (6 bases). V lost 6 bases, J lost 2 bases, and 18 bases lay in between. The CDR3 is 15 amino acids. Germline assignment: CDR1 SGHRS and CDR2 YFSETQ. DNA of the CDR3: TGCGCCAGCACCGAGGGCGGGGACCCCACCTACGAGCAGTACTTC. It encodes CASTEGGDPTYEQYF.

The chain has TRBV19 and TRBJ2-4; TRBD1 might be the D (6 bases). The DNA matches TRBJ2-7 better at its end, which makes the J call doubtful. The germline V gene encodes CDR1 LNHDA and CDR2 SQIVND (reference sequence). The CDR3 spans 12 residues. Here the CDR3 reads CASSGTGFEQYF. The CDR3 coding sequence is TGTGCCAGTAGTGGAACAGGGTTCGAGCAGTACTTC.

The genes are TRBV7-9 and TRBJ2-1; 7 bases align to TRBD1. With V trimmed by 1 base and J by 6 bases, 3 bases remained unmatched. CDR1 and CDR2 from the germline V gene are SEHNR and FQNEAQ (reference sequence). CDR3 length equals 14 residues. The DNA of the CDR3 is TGTGCCAGCAGCTTAGAACAGGGGAGCAATGAGCAGTTCTTC. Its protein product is CASSLEQGSNEQFF.

The CDR3 spells CSARDGGRVGADTQYF. CDR3 sequence (DNA): TGCAGTGCTAGAGACGGCGGGAGGGTGGGGGCAGATACGCAGTATTTT. This rearrangement joins TRBV20-1 to TRBJ2-3, with 9 bases lining up with TRBD2. This CDR3 is 16 amino acids long. CDR1 DFQATT and CDR2 SNEGSKA come from the germline V gene (reference sequence). Trimming removed 0 bases from V and 4 bases from J; junction bases left unmatched: 8.

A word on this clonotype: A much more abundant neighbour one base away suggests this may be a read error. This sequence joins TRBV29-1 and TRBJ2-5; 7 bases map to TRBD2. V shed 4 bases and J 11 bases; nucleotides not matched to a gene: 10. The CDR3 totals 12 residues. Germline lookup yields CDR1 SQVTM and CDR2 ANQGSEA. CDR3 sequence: CSVAASREEQYF. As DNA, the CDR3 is TGCAGCGTTGCCGCTTCTCGGGAGGAGCAGTACTTC.

The CDR3 sequence is CASTLGGQGANEKLFF. In nucleotides, the CDR3 is TGTGCCAGCACCCTAGGGGGGCAGGGTGCTAATGAAAAACTGTTTTTT. The chain combines TRBV7-6 with TRBJ1-4; a weak D match, TRBD1 (6 bases). The V end lost 7 bases, the J end lost 3 bases, and 18 bases lay between the germline ends. The germline V gene has CDR1 SGHVS and CDR2 FNYEAQ. The CDR3 covers 16 residues.

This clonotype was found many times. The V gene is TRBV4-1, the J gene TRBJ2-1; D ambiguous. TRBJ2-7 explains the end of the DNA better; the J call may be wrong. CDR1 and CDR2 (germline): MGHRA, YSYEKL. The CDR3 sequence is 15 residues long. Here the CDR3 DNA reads TGCGCCAGCAGCCAACGGCTGAGCTCCTACAATGAGCAGTACTTC. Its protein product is CASSQRLSSYNEQYF.

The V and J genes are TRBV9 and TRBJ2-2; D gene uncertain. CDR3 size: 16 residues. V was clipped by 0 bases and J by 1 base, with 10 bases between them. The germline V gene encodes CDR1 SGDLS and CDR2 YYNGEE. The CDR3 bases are TGTGCCAGCAGCGTAGGGGCGGACCTGAACACCGGGGAGCTGTTTTTT. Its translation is CASSVGADLNTGELFF.

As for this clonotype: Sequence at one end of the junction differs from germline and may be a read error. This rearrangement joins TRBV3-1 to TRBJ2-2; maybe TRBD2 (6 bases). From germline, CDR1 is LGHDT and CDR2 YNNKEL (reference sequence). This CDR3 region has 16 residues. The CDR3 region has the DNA TGTGCCCGCAGCCAAGACGGGAGCGGACCTACCGGGGAGCTGTTTTTT. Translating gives CARSQDGSGPTGELFF.

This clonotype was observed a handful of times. CDR3 loop: CASSLYGGSGVEQFF. The CDR3 coding sequence is TGTGCCAGCAGCTTATATGGGGGGTCGGGAGTTGAGCAGTTCTTC. The chain recombines TRBV7-8 with TRBJ2-1, with a tentative D call TRBD2 (6 bases). Between the trimmed V and J ends, which lost 2 bases and 9 bases, there was a span of 17 bases. CDR1 is SGHVS and CDR2 is FQNEAQ in the germline V gene. This CDR3 contains 15 residues.

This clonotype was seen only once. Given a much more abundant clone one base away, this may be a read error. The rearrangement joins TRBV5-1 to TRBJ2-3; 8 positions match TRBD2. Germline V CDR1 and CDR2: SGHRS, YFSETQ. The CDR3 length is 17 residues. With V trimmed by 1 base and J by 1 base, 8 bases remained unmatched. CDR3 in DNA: TGCGCCAGCAGCTTGATTAGCGGGACCTCTGGCACAGATACGCAGTATTTT. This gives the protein CASSLISGTSGTDTQYF.

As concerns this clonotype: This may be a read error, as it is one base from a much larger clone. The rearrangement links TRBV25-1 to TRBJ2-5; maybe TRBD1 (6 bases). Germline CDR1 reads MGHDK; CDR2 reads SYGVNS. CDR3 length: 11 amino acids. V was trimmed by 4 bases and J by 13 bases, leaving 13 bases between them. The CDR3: CASSGKDSLYF. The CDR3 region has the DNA TGTGCCAGCAGTGGAAAGGACAGCCTGTACTTC.